This TCR beta chain was profiled in a study of shared clonotypes between healthy human individuals (TCRdb year 2020). General notes on the study: A couple of women and three men aged 18 to 49 years were included in the cohort. Libraries were prepared and TCR repertoires were sequenced by different laboratories using diverse techniques, in order to increase sequencing depth and limit assay-specific biases. Each donor's leukapheresis produced roughly between about 0.9 and 9.5 billion PBMCs. Blood TCR repertoires of a handful of healthy adults were deeply sequenced to estimate repertoire size and the extent of clonotype sharing between individuals. For each donor, three plates each were used for CD4 naive and CD4 memory, two plates were used for CD8 naive, and one plate was used for CD8 memory. Paper-wide results and their limitations: Even with the large sequencing depth, rarefaction of the sorted-subset datasets indicated that sequencing was incomplete. Compared with non-shared clonotypes, the clonotypes found in all four sorted-subset donors had higher generation probabilities. Sampling was restricted to blood, and TCR repertoires in tissues likely differ from the TCR repertoires found in blood. Pairwise subsampling led to the expectation that sequencing depth would affect the degree of clonotype sharing among donors. About 5% of naive CD4, around 3.6% of naive CD8, approximately 2.2% of memory CD4, and 0.4% of memory CD8 clonotypes were shared across a handful of donors. Because the study included a small number of donors, the genetic and exposure-history diversity represented was limited. Larger estimated clonotype richness was generally found for naive subsets than for memory subsets.

The germline V gene supplies CDR1 LGHNA and CDR2 YNFKEQ. Trimming costs V 0 bases and J 3 bases, and their ends lie 21 bases apart. Including the terminal cysteine and phenylalanine, the CDR3 comprises 18 residues. Just CDR3 DNA is preserved here, 54 bases in frame from base 1. Using the deep immunoSEQ assay, multiplex PCR amplified TCR CDR3 regions from genomic DNA. For each cell subset, the extracted genomic DNA was distributed evenly across all wells of several immunoSEQ 96-well plates, and each plate served as one replicate. For sorted subsets, approximately 200 ng of genomic DNA, equivalent to roughly 30,000 T cell genomes, went into each replicate PCR. Purified libraries were measured with a Qubit 3.0 fluorometer, size-checked on a Bioanalyzer 2100, and measured again with the KAPA Library Quantification kit. Every immunoSEQ 96-well plate was sequenced on a dedicated single-read 150-cycle Illumina NextSeq 550 flow cell. For the original study's pipeline: Because only junctional sequences without quality scores were contained in the immunoSEQ output, filtering matching that applied to full-length reads could not be performed. Sequences were annotated with PyIR, a Python wrapper for IgBLAST v1.9, and V/J genes and CDR3 were assigned using IMGT germline references. Reads were filtered out if the reads had weak V/J assignments (E-value above 1e-6), no CDR3, stop codons, out-of-frame junctions, or ambiguous translated residues. V3J clonotypes were defined as sequences sharing an identical inferred V gene, J gene, and CDR3 amino acid sequence. To compute the percentage overlap between repertoires, the number of shared unique clonotypes was divided by the size of the smaller repertoire. Richness of each repertoire was evaluated using RTK rarefaction, the Chao1 estimator, and Recon v2.1 estimates of unobserved clonotypes. Generation probabilities for all TCRbeta clonotypes obtained by the gDNA method from a handful of donors were computed using OLGA. As stored in TCRdb, this immuneACCESS dataset retains in-frame rearrangements with V and J assigned. A fraction of the clones does not appear; measured against another copy, unresolved V genes explain less than half of the discrepancy, and the remainder lacks a known reason. The V and J calls and clone size were taken over from that table, and D and trimming were inferred from the DNA. The sample records 800,000 or so clones, around 96% of which are singletons. The ten largest make up 0.2% to 0.25% of the sample.

On this clone: Its antigen is currently not known. No per-base quality is available; no much larger clone lies one base away.

CD8 naive samples consisted of CD45RO-negative cells that were positively selected for CCR7, yielding a CD45RA+CCR7+ population without TemRA cells. Healthy HIV-negative adults with no recently reported acute infections or vaccinations were included as donors. Only Caucasian adults living in Nashville, Tennessee, USA were represented among the donors. Blood was collected by leukapheresis, and PBMCs were isolated by Ficoll-Histopaque density gradient centrifugation and then cryopreserved in liquid nitrogen vapor phase. Analytical flow cytometry was used to check the purity and quantity of each magnetically sorted T cell population. Each sorted fraction had its genomic DNA isolated and then quantified by UV absorbance on a Nanodrop 2000c.

Recombination connected TRBV4-2 to TRBJ2-7, and possibly TRBD2, on 6 matching bases. Sequenced input: naive CD8+ T cells sorted from blood. The cell subset or site tag for this specimen amounts to: CD45RA+CCR7+. This TCR derives from a man younger than 45 in good health. For the CDR3, the sequence is CASSQDQPPGRGDYEQYF. The bases are TGTGCCAGCAGCCAAGACCAACCACCCGGGAGAGGGGACTACGAGCAGTACTTC.